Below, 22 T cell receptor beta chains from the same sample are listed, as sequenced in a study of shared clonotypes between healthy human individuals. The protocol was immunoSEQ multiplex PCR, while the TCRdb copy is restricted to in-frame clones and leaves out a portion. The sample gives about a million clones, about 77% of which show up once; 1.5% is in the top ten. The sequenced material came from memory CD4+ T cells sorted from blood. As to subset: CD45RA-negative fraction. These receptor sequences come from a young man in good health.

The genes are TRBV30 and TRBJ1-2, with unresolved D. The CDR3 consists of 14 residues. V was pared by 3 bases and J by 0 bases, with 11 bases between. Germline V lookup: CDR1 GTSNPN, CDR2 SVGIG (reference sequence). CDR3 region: CAWRRPRSNYGYTF. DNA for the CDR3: TGTGCCTGGAGGCGACCGCGCTCTAACTATGGCTACACCTTC.

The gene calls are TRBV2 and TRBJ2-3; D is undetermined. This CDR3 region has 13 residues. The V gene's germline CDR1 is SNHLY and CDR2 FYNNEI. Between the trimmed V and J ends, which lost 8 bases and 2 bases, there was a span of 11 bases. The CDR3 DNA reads TGTGCCAGCCAGATAGCAATCACAGATACGCAGTATTTT. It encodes CASQIAITDTQYF.

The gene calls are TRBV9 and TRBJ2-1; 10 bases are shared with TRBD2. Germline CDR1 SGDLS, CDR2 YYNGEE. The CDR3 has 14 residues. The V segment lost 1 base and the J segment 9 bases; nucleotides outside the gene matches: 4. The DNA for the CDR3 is TGTGCCAGCAGCGTAAGCGGGGGGGCGCTTGAGCAGTTCTTC. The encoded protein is CASSVSGGALEQFF. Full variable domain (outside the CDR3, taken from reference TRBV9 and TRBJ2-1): DSGVTQTPKHLITATGQRVTLRCSPRSGDLSVYWYQQSLDQGLQFLIQYYNGEERAKGNILERFSAQQFPDLHSELNLSSLELGDSALYFCASSVSGGALEQFFGPGTRLTVL.

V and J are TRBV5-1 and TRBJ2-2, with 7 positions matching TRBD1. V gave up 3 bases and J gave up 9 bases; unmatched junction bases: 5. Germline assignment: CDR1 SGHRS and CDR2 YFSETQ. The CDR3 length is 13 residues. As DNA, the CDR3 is TGCGCCAGCAGCTCCACAGGGGATAGGGAGCTGTTTTTT. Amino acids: CASSSTGDRELFF.

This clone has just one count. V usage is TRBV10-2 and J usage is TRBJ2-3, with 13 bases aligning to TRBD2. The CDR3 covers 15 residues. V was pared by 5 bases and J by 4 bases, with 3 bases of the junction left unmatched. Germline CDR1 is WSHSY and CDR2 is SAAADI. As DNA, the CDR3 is TGCGCCAGCAGTTGGACTAGCGGGAGCTCAGATACGCAGTATTTT. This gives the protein CASSWTSGSSDTQYF.

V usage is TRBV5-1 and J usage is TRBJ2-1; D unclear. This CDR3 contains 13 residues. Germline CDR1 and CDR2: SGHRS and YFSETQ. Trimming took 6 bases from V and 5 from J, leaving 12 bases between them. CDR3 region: CASNLWTDNEQFF. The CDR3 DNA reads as TGCGCCAGCAATCTTTGGACGGACAATGAGCAGTTCTTC.

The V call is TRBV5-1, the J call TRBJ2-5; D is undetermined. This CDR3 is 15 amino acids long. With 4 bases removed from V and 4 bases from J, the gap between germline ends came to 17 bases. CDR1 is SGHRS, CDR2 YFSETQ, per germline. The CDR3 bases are TGCGCCAGCAGCCGGAGCTCTTCGGGCACAGAGACCCAGTACTTC. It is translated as CASSRSSSGTETQYF.

The CDR3 region is CASSTRTGGTGANVLTF. CDR3 in DNA: TGTGCCAGTAGTACCCGGACAGGGGGTACTGGGGCCAACGTCCTGACTTTC. The V gene is TRBV19, the J gene TRBJ2-6; 10 bases fit TRBD1. J gave up 2 bases and V 4 bases, and 5 bases lay outside the gene matches. CDR1 and CDR2 (germline): LNHDA, SQIVND (reference sequence). This CDR3 comprises 17 residues.

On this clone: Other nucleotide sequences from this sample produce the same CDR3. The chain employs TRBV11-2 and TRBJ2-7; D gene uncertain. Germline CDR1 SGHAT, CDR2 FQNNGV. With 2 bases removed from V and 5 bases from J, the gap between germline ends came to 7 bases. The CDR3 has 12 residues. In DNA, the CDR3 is TGTGCCAGCAGCTTATCAAGGGACGAGCAGTACTTC. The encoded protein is CASSLSRDEQYF.

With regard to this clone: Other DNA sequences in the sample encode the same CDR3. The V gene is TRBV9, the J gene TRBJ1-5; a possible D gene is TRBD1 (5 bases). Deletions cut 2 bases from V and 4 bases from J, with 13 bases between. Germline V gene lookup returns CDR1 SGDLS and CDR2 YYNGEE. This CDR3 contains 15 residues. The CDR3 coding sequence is TGTGCCAGCAGCGTTTCAGGGACGGAGAATCAGCCCCAGCATTTT. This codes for CASSVSGTENQPQHF.

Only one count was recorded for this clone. DNA of the CDR3: TGTGCCAGCTCCCCGGGGGAGCAGAGCTCACCCCTCCACTTT. Amino acid sequence: CASSPGEQSSPLHF. The rearrangement uses TRBV11-2 and TRBJ1-6; possibly TRBD1 for D (5 bases). The CDR3 consists of 14 residues. The ends were cut back, 8 bases at V and 10 bases at J, with 18 bases in the middle. Per germline, CDR1 SGHAT and CDR2 FQNNGV.

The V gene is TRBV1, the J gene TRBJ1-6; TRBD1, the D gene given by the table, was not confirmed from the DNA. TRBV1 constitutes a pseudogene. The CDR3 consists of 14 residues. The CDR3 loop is CTSSQQGDNSPLHF. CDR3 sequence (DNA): TGCACCAGCAGTCAACAGGGGGATAATTCACCCCTCCACTTT.

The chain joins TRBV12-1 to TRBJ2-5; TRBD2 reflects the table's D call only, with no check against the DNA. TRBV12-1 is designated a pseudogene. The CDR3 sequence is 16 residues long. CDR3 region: CASPLERVVPQETQYF. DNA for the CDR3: TGTGCCAGCCCCCTCGAGCGGGTGGTCCCCCAAGAGACCCAGTACTTC.

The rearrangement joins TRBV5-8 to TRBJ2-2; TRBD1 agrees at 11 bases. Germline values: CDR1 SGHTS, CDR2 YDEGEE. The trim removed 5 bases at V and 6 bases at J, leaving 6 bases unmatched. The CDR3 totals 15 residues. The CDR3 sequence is CASRDRGQVSGELFF. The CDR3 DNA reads TGTGCCAGCAGGGACAGGGGGCAAGTTTCCGGGGAGCTGTTTTTT.

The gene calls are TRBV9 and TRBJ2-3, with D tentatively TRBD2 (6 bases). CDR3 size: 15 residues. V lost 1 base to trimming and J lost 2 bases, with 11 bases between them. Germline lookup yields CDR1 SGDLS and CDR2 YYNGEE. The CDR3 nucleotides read TGTGCCAGCAGCGTAACGGCGGGATTCACAGATACGCAGTATTTT. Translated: CASSVTAGFTDTQYF.

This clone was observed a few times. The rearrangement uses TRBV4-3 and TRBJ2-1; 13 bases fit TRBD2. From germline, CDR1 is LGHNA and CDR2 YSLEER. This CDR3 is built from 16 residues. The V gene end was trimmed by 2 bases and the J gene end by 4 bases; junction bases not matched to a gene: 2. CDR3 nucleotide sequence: TGCGCCAGCAGCCAAAGGACTAGCGGGGGATACAATGAGCAGTTCTTC. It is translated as CASSQRTSGGYNEQFF.

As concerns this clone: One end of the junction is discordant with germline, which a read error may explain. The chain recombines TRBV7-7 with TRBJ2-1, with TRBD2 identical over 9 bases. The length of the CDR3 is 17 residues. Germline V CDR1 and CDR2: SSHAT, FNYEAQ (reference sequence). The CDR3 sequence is CASSLVAGALGGNEQFF. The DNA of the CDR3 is TGTGCTAGCAGCTTAGTAGCGGGGGCACTCGGGGGCAATGAGCAGTTCTTC. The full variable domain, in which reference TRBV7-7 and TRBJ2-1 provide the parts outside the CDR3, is GAGVSQSPRYKVTKRGQDVTLRCDPISSHATLYWYQQALGQGPEFLTYFNYEAQPDKSGLPSDRFSAERPEGSISTLTIQRTEQRDSAMYRCASSLVAGALGGNEQFFGPGTRLTVL.

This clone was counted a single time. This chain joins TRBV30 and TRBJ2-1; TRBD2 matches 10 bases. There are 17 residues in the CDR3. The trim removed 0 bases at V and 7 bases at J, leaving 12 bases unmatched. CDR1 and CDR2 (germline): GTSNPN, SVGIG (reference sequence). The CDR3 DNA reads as TGTGCCTGGAGTGTACTTTTATCCAGCGGGAGGGAGAATGAGCAGTTCTTC. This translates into CAWSVLLSSGRENEQFF.

In DNA, the CDR3 is TGTGCCAGCAGCCAAGATGAGCGGGGACAAGAGACCCAGTACTTC. This encodes CASSQDERGQETQYF. This sequence joins TRBV4-2 and TRBJ2-5; 7 nucleotides line up with TRBD2. The trim removed 0 bases at V and 2 bases at J, leaving 3 bases unmatched. CDR3 length: 15 residues. Germline assignment: CDR1 LGHNA and CDR2 YNFKEQ.

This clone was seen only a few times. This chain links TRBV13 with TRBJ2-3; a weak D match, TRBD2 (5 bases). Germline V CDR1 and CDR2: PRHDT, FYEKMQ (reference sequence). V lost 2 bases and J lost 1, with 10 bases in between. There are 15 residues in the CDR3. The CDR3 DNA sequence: TGTGCCAGCAGCTTAAATGTCGGGGGCACAGATACGCAGTATTTT. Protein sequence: CASSLNVGGTDTQYF.

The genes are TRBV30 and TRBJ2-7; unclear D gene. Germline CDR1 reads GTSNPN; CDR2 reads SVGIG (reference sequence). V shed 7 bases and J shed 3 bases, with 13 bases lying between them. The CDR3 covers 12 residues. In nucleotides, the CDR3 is TGTGCCTCTTCAGACAAGTTCTACGAGCAGTACTTC. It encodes CASSDKFYEQYF.

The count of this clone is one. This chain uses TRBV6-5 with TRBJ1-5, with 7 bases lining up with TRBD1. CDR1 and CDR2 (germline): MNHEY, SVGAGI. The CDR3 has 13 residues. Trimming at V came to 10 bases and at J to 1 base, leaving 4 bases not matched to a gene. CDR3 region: CATKGASNQPQHF. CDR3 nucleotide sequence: TGTGCCACCAAGGGGGCAAGCAATCAGCCCCAGCATTTT.